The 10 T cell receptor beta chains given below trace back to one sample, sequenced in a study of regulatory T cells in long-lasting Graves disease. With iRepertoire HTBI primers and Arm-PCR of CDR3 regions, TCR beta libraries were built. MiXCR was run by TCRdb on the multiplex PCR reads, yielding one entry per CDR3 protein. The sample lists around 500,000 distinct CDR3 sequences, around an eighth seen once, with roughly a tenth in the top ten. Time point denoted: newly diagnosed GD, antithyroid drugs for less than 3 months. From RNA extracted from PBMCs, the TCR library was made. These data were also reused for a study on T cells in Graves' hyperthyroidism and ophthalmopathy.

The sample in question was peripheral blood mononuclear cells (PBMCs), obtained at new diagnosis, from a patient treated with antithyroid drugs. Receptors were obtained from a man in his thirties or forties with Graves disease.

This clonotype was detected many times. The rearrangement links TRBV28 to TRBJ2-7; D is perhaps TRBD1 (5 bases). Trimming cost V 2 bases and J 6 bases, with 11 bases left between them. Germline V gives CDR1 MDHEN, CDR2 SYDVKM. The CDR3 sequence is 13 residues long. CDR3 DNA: TGTGCCAGCAGTTTACCGTCAGGGTTCGAGCAGTACTTC. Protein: CASSLPSGFEQYF.

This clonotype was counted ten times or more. CDR3 nucleotides: TGCAGCGTGAGGGACAGGGGGCGCCAAGAGACCCAGTACTTC. Amino acids: CSVRDRGRQETQYF. The chain has TRBV29-1 and TRBJ2-5; TRBD1 aligns across 12 bases. V lost 6 bases to trimming and J lost 1 base; unmatched junction nucleotides: 3. CDR1 SQVTM and CDR2 ANQGSEA come from the germline V gene. The CDR3 runs to 14 residues.

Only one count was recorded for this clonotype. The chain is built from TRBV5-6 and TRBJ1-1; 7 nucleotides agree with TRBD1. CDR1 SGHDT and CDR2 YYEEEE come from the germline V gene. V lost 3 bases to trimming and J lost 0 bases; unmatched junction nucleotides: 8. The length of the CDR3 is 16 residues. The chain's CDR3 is CASSSDRALMNTEAFF. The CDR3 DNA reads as TGTGCCAGCAGCTCTGACAGGGCCCTTATGAACACTGAAGCTTTCTTT.

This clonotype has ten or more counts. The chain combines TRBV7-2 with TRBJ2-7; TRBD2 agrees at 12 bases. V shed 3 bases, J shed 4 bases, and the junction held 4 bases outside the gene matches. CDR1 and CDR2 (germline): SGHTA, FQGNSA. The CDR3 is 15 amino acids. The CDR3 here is CASSFGLAGMYEQYF. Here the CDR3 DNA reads TGTGCCAGCAGCTTCGGACTAGCGGGAATGTACGAGCAGTACTTC.

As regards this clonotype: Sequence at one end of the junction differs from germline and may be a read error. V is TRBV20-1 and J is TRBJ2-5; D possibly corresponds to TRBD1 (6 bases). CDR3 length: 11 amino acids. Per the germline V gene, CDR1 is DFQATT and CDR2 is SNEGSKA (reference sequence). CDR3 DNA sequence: TGCGGTGCTAGGACAGAAGAGACCCAGTACTTC. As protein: CGARTEETQYF.

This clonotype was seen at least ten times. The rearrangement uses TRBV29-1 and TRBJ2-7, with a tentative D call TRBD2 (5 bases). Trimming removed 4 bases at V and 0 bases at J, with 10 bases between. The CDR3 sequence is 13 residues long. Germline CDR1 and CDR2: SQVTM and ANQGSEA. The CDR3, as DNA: TGCAGCGTTGTAAGGGAGAACTCCTACGAGCAGTACTTC. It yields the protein CSVVRENSYEQYF.

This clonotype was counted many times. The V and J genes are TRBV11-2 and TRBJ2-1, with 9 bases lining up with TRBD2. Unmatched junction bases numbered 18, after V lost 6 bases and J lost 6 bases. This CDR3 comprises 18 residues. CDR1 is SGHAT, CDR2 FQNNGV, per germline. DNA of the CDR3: TGTGCCAGCAGTGAATTGCGGGGACTAGCCGTCTACGGCAATGAGCAGTTCTTC. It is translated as CASSELRGLAVYGNEQFF.

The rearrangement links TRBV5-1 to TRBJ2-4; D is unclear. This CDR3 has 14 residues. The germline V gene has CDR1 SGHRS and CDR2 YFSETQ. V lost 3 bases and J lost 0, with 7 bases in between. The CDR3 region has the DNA TGCGCCAGCAGCTCTCGTCTAGCCAAAAACATTCAGTACTTC. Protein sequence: CASSSRLAKNIQYF.

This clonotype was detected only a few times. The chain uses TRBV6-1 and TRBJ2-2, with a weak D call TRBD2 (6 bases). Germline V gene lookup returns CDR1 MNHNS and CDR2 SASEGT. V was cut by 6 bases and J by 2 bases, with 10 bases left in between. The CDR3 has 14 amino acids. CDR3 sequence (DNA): TGTGCCAGCAGGGAGGGATTAAACACCGGGGAGCTGTTTTTT. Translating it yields CASREGLNTGELFF.

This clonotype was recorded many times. The CDR3 coding sequence is TGCAGCGTTGAAGGGAGATCCTACAATGAGCAGTTCTTC. Its protein product is CSVEGRSYNEQFF. The J gene is TRBJ2-1, the V gene TRBV29-1; D remains unclear. The CDR3 totals 13 residues. V shed 1 base and J shed 1 base, with 5 bases lying between them. Germline V gene sequence: CDR1 SQVTM, CDR2 ANQGSEA.